One sample yielded the 5 T cell receptor beta chains listed below, sequenced in a study of blood T cells in healthy people across ages. A J-beta primer mix and a sample-barcoded 5' primer were used in a second PCR of roughly 6 to 12 cycles. A single record per CDR3 protein comes from TCRdb applying MiXCR to the 5' RACE reads. The sample has some 1.6 million distinct CDR3 sequences, around 36% seen once. The specimen was blood. These receptors all stem from a woman aged 25 to 39 in good health.

The J gene is TRBJ2-3, the V gene TRBV20-1; D might be TRBD1 or TRBD2, each matching 6 bases. Per germline, CDR1 DFQATT and CDR2 SNEGSKA (reference sequence). The CDR3 extends over 14 amino acids. V lost 1 base, J lost 4 bases, and 12 bases lay in between. In nucleotides, the CDR3 is TGCAGTGCTAGAGTTGGGGGGCGACCAGATACGCAGTATTTT. Translating it yields CSARVGGRPDTQYF.

The genes are TRBV27 and TRBJ2-3; D possibly uses TRBD1 or TRBD2 (6 bases each). Per the germline V gene, CDR1 is MNHEY and CDR2 is SMNVEV (reference sequence). This CDR3 spans 12 amino acids. V was trimmed by 5 bases and J by 7 bases, leaving 10 bases between them. CDR3 sequence: CASSGGGYTQYF. Here the CDR3 DNA reads TGTGCCAGCAGTGGAGGGGGTTATACGCAGTATTTT.

J is TRBJ1-5 and V is TRBV2; TRBD1 matches at 8 bases. Trimming cost V 6 bases and J 9 bases; bases outside gene matches: 16. This CDR3 is built from 16 residues. The germline V gene encodes CDR1 SNHLY and CDR2 FYNNEI. The CDR3 nucleotides read TGTGCCAGCAGCGGACAGGGAGGGGGATCAACCATGCCCCAGCATTTT. Its protein product is CASSGQGGGSTMPQHF.

Only a few counts were recorded for this clonotype. This chain uses TRBV20-1 with TRBJ1-2, with no clear D. CDR1 and CDR2 (germline): DFQATT, SNEGSKA (reference sequence). The CDR3 sequence is 11 residues long. Trimming removed 6 bases from V and 8 bases from J, with 13 bases in between. CDR3 in amino acids: CSAHIGYGYTF. CDR3 nucleotide sequence: TGCAGTGCCCACATTGGGTACGGCTACACCTTC.

The chain couples TRBV9 to TRBJ2-1; D is uncertain. Per the germline V gene, CDR1 is SGDLS and CDR2 is YYNGEE. The ends were cut back, 5 bases at V and 0 bases at J, with 12 bases in the middle. The CDR3 runs 15 residues. The CDR3 DNA is TGTGCCAGCAGTGCCTCACAGAACTCCTACAATGAGCAGTTCTTC. This sequence encodes CASSASQNSYNEQFF.